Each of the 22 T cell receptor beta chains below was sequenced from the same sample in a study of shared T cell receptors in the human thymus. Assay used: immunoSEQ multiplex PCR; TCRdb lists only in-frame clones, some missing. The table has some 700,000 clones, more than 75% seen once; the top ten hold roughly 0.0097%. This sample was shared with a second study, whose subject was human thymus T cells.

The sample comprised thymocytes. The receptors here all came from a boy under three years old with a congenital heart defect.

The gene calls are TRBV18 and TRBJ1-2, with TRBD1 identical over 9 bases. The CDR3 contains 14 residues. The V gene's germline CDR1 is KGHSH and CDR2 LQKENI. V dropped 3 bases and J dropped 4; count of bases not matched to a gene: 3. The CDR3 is CASSPGQGSYGYTF. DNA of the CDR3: TGTGCCAGCTCACCTGGACAGGGGTCCTATGGCTACACCTTC.

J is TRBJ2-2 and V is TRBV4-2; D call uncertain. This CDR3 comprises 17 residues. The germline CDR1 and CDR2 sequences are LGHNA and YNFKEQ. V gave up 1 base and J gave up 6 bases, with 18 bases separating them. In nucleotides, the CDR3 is TGTGCCAGCAGCCAAGTTCTGCCTAAGAAAGATTCCGGGGAGCTGTTTTTT. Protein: CASSQVLPKKDSGELFF.

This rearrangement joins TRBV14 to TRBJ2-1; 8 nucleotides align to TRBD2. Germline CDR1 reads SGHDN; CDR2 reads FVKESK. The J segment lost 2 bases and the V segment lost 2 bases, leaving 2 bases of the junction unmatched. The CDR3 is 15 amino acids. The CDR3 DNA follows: TGTGCCAGCAGCCAACTAGCGGGCACCTACAATGAGCAGTTCTTC. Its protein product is CASSQLAGTYNEQFF.

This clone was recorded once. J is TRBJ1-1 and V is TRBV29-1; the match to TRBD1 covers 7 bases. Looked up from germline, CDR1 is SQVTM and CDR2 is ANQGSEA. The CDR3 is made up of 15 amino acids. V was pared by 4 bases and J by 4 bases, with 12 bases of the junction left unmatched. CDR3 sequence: CSVGGHTGDCTEAFF. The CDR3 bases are TGCAGCGTTGGCGGGCACACAGGGGATTGCACTGAAGCTTTCTTT. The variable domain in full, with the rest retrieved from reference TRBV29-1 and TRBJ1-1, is SAVISQKPSRDICQRGTSLTIQCQVDSQVTMMFWYRQQPGQSLTLIATANQGSEATYESGFVIDKFPISRPNLTFSTLTVSNMSPEDSSIYLCSVGGHTGDCTEAFFGQGTRLTVV.

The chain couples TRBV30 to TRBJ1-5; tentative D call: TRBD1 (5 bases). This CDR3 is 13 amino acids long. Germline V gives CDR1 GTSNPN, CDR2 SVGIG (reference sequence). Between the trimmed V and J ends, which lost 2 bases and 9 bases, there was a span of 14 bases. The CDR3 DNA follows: TGTGCCTGGAGTAAAACGGGGGACTGGCCCCAGCATTTT. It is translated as CAWSKTGDWPQHF. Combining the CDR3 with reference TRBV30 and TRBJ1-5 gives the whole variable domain SQTIHQWPATLVQPVGSPLSLECTVEGTSNPNLYWYRQAAGRGLQLLFYSVGIGQISSEVPQNLSASRPQDRQFILSSKKLLLSDSGFYLCAWSKTGDWPQHFGDGTRLSIL.

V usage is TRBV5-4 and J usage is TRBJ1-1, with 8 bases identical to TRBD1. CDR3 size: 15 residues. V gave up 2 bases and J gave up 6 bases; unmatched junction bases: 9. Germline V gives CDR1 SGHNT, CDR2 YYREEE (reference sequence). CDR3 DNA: TGTGCCAGCAGCTTCCCAGGGGGCGCTACAGCTGAAGCTTTCTTT. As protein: CASSFPGGATAEAFF.

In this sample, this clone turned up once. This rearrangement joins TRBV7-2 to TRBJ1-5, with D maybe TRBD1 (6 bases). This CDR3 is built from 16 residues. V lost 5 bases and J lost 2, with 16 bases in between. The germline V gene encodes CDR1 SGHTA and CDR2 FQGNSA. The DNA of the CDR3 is TGTGCCAGCAGCCCCTGGACAGTTAGCGGCAATCAGCCCCAGCATTTT. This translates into CASSPWTVSGNQPQHF.

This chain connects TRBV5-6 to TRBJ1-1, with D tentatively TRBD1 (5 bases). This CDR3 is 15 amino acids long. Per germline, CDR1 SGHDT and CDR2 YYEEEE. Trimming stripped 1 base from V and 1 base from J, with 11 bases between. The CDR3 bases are TGTGCCAGCAGCTTGTCTGGACATCCGAACACTGAAGCTTTCTTT. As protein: CASSLSGHPNTEAFF. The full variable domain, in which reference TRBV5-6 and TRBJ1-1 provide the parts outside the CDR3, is DAGVTQSPTHLIKTRGQQVTLRCSPKSGHDTVSWYQQALGQGPQFIFQYYEEEERQRGNFPDRFSGHQFPNYSSELNVNALLLGDSALYLCASSLSGHPNTEAFFGQGTRLTVV.

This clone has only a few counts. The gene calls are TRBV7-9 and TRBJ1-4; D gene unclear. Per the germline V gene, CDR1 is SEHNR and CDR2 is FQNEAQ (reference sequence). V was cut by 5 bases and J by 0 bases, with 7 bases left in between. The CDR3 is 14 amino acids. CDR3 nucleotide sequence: TGTGCCAGCAGCCCAGTTGCAACTAATGAAAAACTGTTTTTT. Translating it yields CASSPVATNEKLFF.

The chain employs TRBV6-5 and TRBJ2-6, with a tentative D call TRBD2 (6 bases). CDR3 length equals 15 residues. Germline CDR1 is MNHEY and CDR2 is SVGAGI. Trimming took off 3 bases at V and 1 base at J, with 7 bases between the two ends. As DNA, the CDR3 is TGTGCCAGCAGTTATGGAGGGTCTGGGGCCAACGTCCTGACTTTC. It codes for CASSYGGSGANVLTF.

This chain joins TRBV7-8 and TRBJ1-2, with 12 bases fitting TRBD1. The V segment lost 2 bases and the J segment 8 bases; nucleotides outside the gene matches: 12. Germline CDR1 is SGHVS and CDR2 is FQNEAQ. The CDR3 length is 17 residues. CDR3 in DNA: TGTGCCAGCAGCTTACCCCCCGGGACAGGGGGCTTCGTGGGCTACACCTTC. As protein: CASSLPPGTGGFVGYTF.

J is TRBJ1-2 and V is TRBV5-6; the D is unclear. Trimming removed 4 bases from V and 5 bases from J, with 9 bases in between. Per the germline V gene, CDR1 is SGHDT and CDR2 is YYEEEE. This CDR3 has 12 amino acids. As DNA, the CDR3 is TGTGCCAGCAGCGGCCGGGATTATGGCTACACCTTC. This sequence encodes CASSGRDYGYTF.

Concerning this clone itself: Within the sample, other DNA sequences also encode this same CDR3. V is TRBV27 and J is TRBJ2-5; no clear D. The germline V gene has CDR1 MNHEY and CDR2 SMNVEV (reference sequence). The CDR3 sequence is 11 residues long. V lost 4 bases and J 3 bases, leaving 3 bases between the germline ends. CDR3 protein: CASSSKETQYF. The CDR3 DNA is TGTGCCAGCAGTTCTAAAGAGACCCAGTACTTC.

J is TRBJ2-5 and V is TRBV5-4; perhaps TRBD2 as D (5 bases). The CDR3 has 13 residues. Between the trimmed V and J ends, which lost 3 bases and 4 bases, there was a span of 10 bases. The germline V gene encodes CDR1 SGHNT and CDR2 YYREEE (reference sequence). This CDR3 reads CASSYTRRETQYF. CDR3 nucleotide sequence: TGTGCCAGCAGCTACACTAGGCGAGAGACCCAGTACTTC.

The CDR3 protein is CASSQGREPYEQYF. CDR3 nucleotide sequence: TGTGCCAGCAGCCAAGGACGGGAGCCCTACGAGCAGTACTTC. V and J are TRBV14 and TRBJ2-7; TRBD2 might be the D (6 bases). This CDR3 is 14 amino acids long. V lost 1 base to trimming and J lost 2 bases, with 9 bases between them. Germline V gene lookup returns CDR1 SGHDN and CDR2 FVKESK.

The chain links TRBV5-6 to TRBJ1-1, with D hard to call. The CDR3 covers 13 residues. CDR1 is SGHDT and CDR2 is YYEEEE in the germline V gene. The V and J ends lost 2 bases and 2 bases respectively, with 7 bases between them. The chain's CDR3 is CASSFAGNTEAFF. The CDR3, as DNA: TGTGCCAGCAGCTTCGCGGGAAACACTGAAGCTTTCTTT.

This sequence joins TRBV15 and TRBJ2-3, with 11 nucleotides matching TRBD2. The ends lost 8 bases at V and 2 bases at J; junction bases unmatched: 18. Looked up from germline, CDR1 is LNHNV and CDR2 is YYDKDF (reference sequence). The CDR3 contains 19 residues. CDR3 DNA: TGTGCCACCTACCCGGACAGGGACAATAGCGGGAGGGCCACAGATACGCAGTATTTT. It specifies CATYPDRDNSGRATDTQYF.

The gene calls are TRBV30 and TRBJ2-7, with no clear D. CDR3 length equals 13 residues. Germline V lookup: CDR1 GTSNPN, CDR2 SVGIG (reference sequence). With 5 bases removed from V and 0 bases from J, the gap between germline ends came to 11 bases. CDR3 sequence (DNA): TGTGCCTGGCGAGACTCGAGCTCCTACGAGCAGTACTTC. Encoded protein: CAWRDSSSYEQYF.

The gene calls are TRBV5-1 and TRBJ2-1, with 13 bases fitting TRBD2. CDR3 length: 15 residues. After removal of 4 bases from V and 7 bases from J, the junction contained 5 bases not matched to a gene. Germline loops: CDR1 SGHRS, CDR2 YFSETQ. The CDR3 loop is CASSRTSGRGNEQFF. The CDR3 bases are TGCGCCAGCAGCAGGACTAGCGGGAGAGGGAATGAGCAGTTCTTC.

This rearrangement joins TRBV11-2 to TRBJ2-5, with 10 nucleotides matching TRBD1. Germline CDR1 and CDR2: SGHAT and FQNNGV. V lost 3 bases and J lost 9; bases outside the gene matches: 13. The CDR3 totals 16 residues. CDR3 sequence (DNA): TGTGCCAGCAGCTTCGGGGACAGGGGTATCGTAGGGGCCCAGTACTTC. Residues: CASSFGDRGIVGAQYF. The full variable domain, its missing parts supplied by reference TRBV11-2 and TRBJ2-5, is EAGVAQSPRYKIIEKRQSVAFWCNPISGHATLYWYQQILGQGPKLLIQFQNNGVVDDSQLPKDRFSAERLKGVDSTLKIQPAKLEDSAVYLCASSFGDRGIVGAQYFGPGTRLLVL.

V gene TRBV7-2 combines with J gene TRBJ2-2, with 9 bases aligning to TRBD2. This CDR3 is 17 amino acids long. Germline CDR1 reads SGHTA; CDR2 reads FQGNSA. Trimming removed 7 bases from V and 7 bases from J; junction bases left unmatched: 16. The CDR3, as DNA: TGTGCCAGCAACCCAAGGGGACTAGCCTCGTTTGGCGGGGAGCTGTTTTTT. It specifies CASNPRGLASFGGELFF.

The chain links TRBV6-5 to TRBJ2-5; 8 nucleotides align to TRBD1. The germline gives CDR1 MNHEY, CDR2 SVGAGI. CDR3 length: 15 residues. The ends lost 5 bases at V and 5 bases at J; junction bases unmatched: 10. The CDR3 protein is CASSPSDRAWETQYF. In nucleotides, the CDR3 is TGTGCCAGCAGTCCCTCGGACAGGGCTTGGGAGACCCAGTACTTC.